What follows is one T cell receptor (beta chain) and its context. Antigen unknown. CDR1 is MNHNY, CDR2 SVGAGI, per germline (reference sequence). V gave up 4 bases and J gave up 4 bases; unmatched junction bases: 8. This CDR3 comprises 15 residues. The data are from a study of shared clonotypes between healthy human individuals. Into CD45RA+ naive and CD45RA-negative memory subsets, the CD4+ cells were split. Study outcomes and limitations: Generation probabilities were higher for clonotypes shared across all four sorted-subset donors than for unshared ones. Researchers sampled blood only, noting tissue repertoires likely differ.

Using immunoSEQ multiplex PCR, the repertoire was profiled, and TCRdb retains in-frame clones only, with some absent. Of about 2.4 million clones listed, approximately 94% are singletons. The material sequenced was naive CD4+ T cells from PBMCs. This sample's subset: CD45RA+ positively selected. The origin of this receptor is a man aged 18 to 29 in good health. Some clones in this sample may be carry-over from other donors' samples. The gene calls are TRBV6-6 and TRBJ1-2, with 8 bases lining up with TRBD1. In DNA form, the CDR3 reads TGTGCCAGCAGTTCGGGACAGGTGCCTACCTATGGCTACACCTTC. Amino acid sequence: CASSSGQVPTYGYTF.